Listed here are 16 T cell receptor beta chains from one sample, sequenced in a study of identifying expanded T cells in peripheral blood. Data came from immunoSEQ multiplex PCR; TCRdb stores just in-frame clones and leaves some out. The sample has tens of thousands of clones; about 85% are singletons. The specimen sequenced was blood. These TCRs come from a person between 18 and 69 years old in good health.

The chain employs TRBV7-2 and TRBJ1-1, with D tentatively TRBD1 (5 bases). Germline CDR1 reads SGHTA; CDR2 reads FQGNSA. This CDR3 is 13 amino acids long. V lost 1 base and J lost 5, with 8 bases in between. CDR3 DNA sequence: TGTGCCAGCAGCTTAGAGGCAGGGACTGAAGCTTTCTTT. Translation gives CASSLEAGTEAFF.

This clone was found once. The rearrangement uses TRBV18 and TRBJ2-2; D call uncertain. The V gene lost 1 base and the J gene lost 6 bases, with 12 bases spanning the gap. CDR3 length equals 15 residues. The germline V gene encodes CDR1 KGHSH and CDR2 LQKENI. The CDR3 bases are TGTGCCAGCTCACCACTGAGGACCTTTGCCGGGGAGCTGTTTTTT. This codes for CASSPLRTFAGELFF.

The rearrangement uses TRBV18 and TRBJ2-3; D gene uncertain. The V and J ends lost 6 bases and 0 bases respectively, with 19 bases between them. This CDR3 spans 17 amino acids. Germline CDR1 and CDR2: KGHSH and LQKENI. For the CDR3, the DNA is TGTGCCAGCTCCCACAATAGTGGTATGACTAGCACAGATACGCAGTATTTT. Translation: CASSHNSGMTSTDTQYF. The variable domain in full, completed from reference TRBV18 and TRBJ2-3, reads NAGVMQNPRHLVRRRGQEARLRCSPMKGHSHVYWYRQLPEEGLKFMVYLQKENIIDESGMPKERFSAEFPKEGPSILRIQQVVRGDSAAYFCASSHNSGMTSTDTQYFGPGTRLTVL.

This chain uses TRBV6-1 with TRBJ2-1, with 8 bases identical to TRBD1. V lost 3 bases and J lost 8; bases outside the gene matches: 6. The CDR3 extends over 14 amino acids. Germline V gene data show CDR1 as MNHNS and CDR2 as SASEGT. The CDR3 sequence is CASSEMTGVYEQFF. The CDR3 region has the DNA TGTGCCAGCAGTGAGATGACAGGGGTCTATGAGCAGTTCTTC.

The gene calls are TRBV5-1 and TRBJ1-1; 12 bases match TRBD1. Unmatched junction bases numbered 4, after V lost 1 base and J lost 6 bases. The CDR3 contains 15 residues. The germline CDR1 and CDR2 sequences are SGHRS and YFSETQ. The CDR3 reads CASSLLGTGGSEAFF. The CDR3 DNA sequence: TGCGCCAGCAGCTTGCTGGGGACAGGGGGCTCTGAAGCTTTCTTT.

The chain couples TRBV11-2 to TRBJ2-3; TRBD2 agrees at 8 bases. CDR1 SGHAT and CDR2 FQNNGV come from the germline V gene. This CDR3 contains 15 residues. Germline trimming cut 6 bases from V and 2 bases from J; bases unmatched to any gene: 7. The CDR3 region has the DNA TGTGCCAGCAGAGCCCCGGGACTAGTCACAGATACGCAGTATTTT. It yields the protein CASRAPGLVTDTQYF.

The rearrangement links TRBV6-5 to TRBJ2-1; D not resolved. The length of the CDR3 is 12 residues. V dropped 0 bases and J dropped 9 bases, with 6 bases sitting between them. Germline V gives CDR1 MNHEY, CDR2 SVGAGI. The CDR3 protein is CASSYSTGEQFF. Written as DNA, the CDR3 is TGTGCCAGCAGTTACTCGACGGGTGAGCAGTTCTTC.

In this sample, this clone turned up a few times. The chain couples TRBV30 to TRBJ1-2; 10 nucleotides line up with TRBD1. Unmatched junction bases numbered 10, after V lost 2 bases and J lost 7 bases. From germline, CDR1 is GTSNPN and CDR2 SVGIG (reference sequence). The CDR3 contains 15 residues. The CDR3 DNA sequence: TGTGCCTGGAGTTTTACCGGGACAGGGGTATCTGGCTACACCTTC. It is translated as CAWSFTGTGVSGYTF.

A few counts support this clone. The DNA of the CDR3 is TGTGCCAGCAGCTCACTGGGGTCGGGAGGGGAGACCCAGTACTTC. This translates into CASSSLGSGGETQYF. The V gene is TRBV7-2, the J gene TRBJ2-5, with 8 bases matching TRBD2. The CDR3 sequence is 15 residues long. CDR1 and CDR2 (germline): SGHTA, FQGNSA. Germline trimming cut 4 bases from V and 5 bases from J; bases unmatched to any gene: 9.

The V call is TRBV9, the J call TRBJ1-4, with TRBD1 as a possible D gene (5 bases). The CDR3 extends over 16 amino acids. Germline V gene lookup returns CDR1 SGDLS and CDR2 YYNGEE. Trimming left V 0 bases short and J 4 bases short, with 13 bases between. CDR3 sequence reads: CASSVGVRGGNEKLFF. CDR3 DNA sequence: TGTGCCAGCAGCGTAGGTGTTAGGGGTGGTAATGAAAAACTGTTTTTT.

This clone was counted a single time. The CDR3 sequence is CSVATEGVGQFF. The CDR3 DNA sequence: TGCAGCGTCGCTACCGAAGGGGTCGGGCAGTTCTTC. This chain joins TRBV29-1 and TRBJ2-1, with a possible D match to TRBD1 (5 bases). V shed 6 bases and J shed 12 bases, with 18 bases lying between them. CDR1 SQVTM and CDR2 ANQGSEA come from the germline V gene. The CDR3 length is 12 residues.

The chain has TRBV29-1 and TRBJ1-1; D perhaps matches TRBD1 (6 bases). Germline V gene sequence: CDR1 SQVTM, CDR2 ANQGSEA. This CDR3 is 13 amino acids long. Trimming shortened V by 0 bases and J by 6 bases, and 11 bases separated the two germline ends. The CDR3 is CSVEEPRGAEAFF. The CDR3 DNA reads TGCAGCGTTGAAGAGCCCAGGGGCGCTGAAGCTTTCTTT.

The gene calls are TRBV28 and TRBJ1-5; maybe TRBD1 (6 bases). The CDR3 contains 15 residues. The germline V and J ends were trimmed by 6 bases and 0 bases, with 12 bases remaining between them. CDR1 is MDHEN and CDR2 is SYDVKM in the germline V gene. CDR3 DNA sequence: TGTGCCAGCAGCCCGGACAGTTATAGCAATCAGCCCCAGCATTTT. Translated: CASSPDSYSNQPQHF.

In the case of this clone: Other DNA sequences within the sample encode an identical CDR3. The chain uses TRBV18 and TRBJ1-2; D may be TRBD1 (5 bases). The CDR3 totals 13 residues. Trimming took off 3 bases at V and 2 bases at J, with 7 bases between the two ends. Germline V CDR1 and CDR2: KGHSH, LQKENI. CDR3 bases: TGTGCCAGCTCACCGGGACCGAACTATGGCTACACCTTC. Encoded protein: CASSPGPNYGYTF.

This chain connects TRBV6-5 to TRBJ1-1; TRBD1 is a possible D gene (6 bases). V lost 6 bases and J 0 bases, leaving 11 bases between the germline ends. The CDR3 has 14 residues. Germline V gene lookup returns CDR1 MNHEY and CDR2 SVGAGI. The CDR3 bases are TGTGCCAGCAGGTACAGGGTGGTGAACACTGAAGCTTTCTTT. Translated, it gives CASRYRVVNTEAFF.

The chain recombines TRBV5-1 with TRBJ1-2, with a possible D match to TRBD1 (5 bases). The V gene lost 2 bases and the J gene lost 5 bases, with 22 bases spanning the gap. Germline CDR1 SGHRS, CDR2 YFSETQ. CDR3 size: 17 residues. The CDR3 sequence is CASSLRLQARGGYGYTF. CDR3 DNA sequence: TGCGCCAGCAGCTTAAGGTTACAGGCCCGCGGAGGATATGGCTACACCTTC.